The table lists the clone carrying this T cell receptor (beta chain) with a few counts. Its antigen remains unidentified. This entry belongs to a study of CD8+CD57+ T cells in acquired aplastic anemia. Across the study: Sorted CD4+ and CD8+ cell DNA averaged roughly 3.2 ug.

The germline CDR1 and CDR2 sequences are KGHDR and SFDVKD. The CDR3 contains 13 residues. V dropped 5 bases and J dropped 2 bases, with 6 bases sitting between them. Genomic DNA provided the template from which TCR beta VDJ and CDR3 profiles were obtained. TCRdb redid the calling of the reads with MiXCR, one entry per CDR3 protein. The sample lists under 200,000 distinct CDR3 sequences; approximately 48% were seen once. General study findings and limits: Sharing between patients and controls was observed for around 27 CD8+ CDR3 sequences.

Patients chosen for sequencing had shown CD8+CD57+ cell expansion by flow cytometry. Acquired aplastic anemia of severe grade affected all patients. The chain uses TRBV24-1 and TRBJ1-3; a weak D match, TRBD1 (5 bases). The clonotype was recovered from a human donor with aplastic anemia. Sequences were obtained from sorted CD4+, CD8+, or CD8+CD57+ T cells (not recorded which) from PBMCs. CDR3 DNA: TGTGCCACCAGTGCAGGGACTGGAAACACCATATATTTT. This codes for CATSAGTGNTIYF.